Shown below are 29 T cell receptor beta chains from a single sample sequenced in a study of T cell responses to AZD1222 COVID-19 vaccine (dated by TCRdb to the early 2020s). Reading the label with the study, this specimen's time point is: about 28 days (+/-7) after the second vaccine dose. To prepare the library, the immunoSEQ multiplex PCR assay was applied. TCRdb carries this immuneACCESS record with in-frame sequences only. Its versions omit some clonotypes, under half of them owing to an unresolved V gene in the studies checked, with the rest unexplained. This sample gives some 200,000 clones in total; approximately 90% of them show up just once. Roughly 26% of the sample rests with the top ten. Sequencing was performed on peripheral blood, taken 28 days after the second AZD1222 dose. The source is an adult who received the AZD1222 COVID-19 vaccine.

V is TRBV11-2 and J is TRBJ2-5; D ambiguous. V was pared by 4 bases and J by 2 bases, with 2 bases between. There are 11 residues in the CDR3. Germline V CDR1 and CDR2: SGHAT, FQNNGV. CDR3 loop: CASSSQETQYF. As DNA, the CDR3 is TGTGCCAGCAGCTCACAAGAGACCCAGTACTTC.

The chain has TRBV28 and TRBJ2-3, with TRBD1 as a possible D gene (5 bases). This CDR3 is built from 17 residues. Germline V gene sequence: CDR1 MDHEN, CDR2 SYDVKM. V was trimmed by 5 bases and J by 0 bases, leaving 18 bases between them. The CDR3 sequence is CASSLPPTVPSTDTQYF. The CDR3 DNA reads TGTGCCAGCAGTCTCCCCCCGACAGTCCCGAGCACAGATACGCAGTATTTT.

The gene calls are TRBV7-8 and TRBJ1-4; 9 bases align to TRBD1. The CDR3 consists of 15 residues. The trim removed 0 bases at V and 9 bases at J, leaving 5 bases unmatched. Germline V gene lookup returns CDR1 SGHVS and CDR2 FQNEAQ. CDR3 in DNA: TGTGCCAGCAGCTTAGCGCGGGACAGGGAGAAAAAACTGTTTTTT. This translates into CASSLARDREKKLFF.

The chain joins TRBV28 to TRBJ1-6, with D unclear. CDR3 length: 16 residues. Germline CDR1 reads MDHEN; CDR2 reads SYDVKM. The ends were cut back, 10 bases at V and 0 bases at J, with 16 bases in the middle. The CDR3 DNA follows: TGTGCCACATTATCGGCGGGGAGCTCCTATAATTCACCCCTCCACTTT. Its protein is CATLSAGSSYNSPLHF.

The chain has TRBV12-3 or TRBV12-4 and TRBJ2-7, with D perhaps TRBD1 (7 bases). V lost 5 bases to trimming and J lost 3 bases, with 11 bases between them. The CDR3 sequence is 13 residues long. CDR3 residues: CASSGGTDYEQYF. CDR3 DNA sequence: TGTGCCAGCAGTGGAGGGACAGACTACGAGCAGTACTTC.

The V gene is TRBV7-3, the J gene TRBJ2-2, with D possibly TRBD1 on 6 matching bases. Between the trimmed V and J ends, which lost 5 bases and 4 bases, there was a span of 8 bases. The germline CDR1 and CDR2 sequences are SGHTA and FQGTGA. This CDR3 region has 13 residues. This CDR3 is CASSLQGTGELFF. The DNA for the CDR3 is TGTGCCAGCAGCCTACAGGGCACCGGGGAGCTGTTTTTT.

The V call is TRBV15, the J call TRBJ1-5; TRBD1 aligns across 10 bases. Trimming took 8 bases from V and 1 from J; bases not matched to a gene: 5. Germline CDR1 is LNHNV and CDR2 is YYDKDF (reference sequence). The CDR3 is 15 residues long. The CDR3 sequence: CATRDRGASNQPQHF. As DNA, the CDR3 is TGTGCCACCCGGGACAGGGGAGCCAGCAATCAGCCCCAGCATTTT. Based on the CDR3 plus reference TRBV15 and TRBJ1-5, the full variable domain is DAMVIQNPRYQVTQFGKPVTLSCSQTLNHNVMYWYQQKSSQAPKLLFHYYDKDFNNEADTPDNFQSRRPNTSFCFLDIRSPGLGDTAMYLCATRDRGASNQPQHFGDGTRLSIL.

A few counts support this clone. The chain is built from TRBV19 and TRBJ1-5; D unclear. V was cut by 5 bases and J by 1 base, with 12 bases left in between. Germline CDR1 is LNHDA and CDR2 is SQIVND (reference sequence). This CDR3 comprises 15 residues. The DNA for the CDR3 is TGTGCCAGTAGTGTTTCATGGAACAGCAATCAGCCCCAGCATTTT. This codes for CASSVSWNSNQPQHF.

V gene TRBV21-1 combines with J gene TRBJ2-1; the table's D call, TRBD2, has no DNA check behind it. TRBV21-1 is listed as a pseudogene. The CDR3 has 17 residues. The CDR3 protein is CASSEKASGSQVNEQFF. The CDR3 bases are TGTGCCAGCAGCGAAAAGGCTAGCGGGAGTCAGGTAAATGAGCAGTTCTTC.

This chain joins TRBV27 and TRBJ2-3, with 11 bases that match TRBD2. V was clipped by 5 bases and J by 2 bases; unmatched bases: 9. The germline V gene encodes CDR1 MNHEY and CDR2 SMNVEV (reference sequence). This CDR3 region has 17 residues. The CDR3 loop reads CASSLNRLAGFTDTQYF. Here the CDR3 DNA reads TGTGCCAGCAGTCTCAACCGACTAGCGGGATTCACAGATACGCAGTATTTT.

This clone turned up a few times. The CDR3 region is CASRARGRTNTEAFF. The CDR3 nucleotides are TGTGCCAGTAGGGCCAGGGGGCGCACGAACACTGAAGCTTTCTTT. This sequence joins TRBV19 and TRBJ1-1; 8 bases map to TRBD1. CDR3 length: 15 amino acids. V was pared by 6 bases and J by 1 base, with 7 bases of the junction left unmatched. Germline-derived CDR1 and CDR2 are LNHDA and SQIVND (reference sequence).

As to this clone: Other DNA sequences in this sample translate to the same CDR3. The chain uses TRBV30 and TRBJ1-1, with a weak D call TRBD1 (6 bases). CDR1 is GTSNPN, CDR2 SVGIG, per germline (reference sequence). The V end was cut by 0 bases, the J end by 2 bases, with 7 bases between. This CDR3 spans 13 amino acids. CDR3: CAWSVQGNTEAFF. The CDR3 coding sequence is TGTGCCTGGAGTGTACAGGGTAACACTGAAGCTTTCTTT.

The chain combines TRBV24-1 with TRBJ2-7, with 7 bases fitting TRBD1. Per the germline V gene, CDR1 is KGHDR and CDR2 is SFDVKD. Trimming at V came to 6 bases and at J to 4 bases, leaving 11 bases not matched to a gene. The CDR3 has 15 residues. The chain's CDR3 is CATSNVDRPAYEQYF. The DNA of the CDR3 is TGTGCCACCAGTAATGTGGACAGGCCTGCTTACGAGCAGTACTTC.

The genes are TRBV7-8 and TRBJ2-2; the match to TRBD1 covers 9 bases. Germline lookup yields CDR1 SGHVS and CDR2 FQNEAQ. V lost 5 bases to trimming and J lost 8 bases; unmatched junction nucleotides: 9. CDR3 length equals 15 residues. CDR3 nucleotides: TGTGCCAGCAGCCTCCAGGGACAGGGAAGAGGGGAGCTGTTTTTT. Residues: CASSLQGQGRGELFF.

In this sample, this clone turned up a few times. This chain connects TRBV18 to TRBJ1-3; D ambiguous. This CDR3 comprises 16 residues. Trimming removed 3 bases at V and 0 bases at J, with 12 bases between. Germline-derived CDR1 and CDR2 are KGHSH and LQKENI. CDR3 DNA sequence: TGTGCCAGCTCACCCCGACTCCCGAGCTCTGGAAACACCATATATTTT. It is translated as CASSPRLPSSGNTIYF. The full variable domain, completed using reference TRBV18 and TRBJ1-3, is NAGVMQNPRHLVRRRGQEARLRCSPMKGHSHVYWYRQLPEEGLKFMVYLQKENIIDESGMPKERFSAEFPKEGPSILRIQQVVRGDSAAYFCASSPRLPSSGNTIYFGEGSWLTVV.

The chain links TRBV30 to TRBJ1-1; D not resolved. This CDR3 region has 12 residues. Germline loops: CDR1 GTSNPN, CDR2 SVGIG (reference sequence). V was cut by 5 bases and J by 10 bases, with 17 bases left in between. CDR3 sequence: CAWQLGPDGAFF. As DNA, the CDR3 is TGTGCCTGGCAGCTAGGGCCGGACGGAGCTTTCTTT.

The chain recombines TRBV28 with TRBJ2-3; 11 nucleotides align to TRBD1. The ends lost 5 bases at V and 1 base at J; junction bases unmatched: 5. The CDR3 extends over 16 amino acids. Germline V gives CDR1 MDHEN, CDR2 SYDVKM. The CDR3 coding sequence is TGTGCCAGCAGTGGACAGGGGGCGCAGGGCACAGATACGCAGTATTTT. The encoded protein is CASSGQGAQGTDTQYF.

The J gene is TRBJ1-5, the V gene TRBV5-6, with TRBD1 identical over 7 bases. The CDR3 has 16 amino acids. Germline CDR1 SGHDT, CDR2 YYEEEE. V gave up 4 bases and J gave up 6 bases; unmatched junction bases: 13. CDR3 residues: CASSEVGAGGSQPQHF. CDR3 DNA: TGTGCCAGCAGCGAAGTCGGGGCAGGGGGGAGTCAGCCCCAGCATTTT.

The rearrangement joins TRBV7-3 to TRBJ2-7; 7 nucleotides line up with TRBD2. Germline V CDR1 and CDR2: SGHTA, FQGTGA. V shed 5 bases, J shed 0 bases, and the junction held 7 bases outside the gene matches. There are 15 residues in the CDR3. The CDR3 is CASSRYASGSYEQYF. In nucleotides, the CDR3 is TGTGCCAGCAGCCGCTACGCTAGCGGCTCCTACGAGCAGTACTTC. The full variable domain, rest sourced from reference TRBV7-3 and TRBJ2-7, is GAGVSQTPSNKVTEKGKYVELRCDPISGHTALYWYRQSLGQGPEFLIYFQGTGAADDSGLPNDRFFAVRPEGSVSTLKIQRTERGDSAVYLCASSRYASGSYEQYFGPGTRLTVT.

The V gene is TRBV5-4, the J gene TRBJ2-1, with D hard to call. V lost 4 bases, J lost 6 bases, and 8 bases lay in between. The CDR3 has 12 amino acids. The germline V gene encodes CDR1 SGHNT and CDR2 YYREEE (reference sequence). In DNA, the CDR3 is TGTGCCAGCAGCCTAGGATTCAATGAGCAGTTCTTC. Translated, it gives CASSLGFNEQFF.

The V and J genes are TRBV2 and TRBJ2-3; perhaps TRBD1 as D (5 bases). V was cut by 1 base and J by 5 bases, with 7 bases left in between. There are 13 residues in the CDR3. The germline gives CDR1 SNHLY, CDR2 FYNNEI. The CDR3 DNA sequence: TGTGCCAGCAGTGAAGGGGGCCAAGATACGCAGTATTTT. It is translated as CASSEGGQDTQYF.

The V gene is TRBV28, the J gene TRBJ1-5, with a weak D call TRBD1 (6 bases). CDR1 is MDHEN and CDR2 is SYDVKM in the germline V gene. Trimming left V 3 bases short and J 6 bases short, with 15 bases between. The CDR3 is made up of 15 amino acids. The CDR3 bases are TGTGCCAGCAGTTTGATGCCGGGGGGCGGTCAGCCCCAGCATTTT. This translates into CASSLMPGGGQPQHF.

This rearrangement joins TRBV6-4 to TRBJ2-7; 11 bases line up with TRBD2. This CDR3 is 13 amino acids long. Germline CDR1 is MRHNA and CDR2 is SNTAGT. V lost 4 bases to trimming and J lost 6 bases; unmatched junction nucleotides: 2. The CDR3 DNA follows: TGTGCCAGCAGTGGGCTAGCGGGAGGCGAGCAGTACTTC. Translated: CASSGLAGGEQYF.

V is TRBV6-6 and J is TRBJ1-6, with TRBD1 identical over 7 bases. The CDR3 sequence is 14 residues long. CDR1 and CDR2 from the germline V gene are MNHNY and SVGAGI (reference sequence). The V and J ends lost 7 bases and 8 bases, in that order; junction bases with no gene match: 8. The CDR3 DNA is TGTGCCAGCACCCCGGACAGGAGAGATTCACCCCTCCACTTT. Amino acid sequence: CASTPDRRDSPLHF.

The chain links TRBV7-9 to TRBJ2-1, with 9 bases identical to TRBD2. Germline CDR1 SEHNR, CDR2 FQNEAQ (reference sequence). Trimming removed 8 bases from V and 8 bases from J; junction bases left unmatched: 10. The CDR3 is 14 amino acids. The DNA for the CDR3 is TGTGCCAGCTTCACGTCTAGCGGGGTTGATGAGCAGTTCTTC. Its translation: CASFTSSGVDEQFF.

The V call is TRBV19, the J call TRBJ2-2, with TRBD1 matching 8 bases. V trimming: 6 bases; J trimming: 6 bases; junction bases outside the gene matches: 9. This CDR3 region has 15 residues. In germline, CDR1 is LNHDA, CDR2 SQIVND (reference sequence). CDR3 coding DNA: TGTGCCAGTAGCGGACAGGGTACAGTGGCCGGGGAGCTGTTTTTT. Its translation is CASSGQGTVAGELFF.

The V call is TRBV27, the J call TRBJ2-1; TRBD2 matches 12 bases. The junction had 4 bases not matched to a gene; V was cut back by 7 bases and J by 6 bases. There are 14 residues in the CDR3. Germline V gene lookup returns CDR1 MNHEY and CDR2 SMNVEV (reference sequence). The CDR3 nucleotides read TGTGCCAGCAACCTAGCGGGAGGGGGCAATGAGCAGTTCTTC. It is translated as CASNLAGGGNEQFF.

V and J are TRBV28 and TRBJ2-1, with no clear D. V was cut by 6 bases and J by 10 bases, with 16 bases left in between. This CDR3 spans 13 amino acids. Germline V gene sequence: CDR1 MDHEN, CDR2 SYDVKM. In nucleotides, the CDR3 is TGTGCCAGCAGCGGTCCAGCCCTTGAGGAGCAGTTCTTC. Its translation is CASSGPALEEQFF.

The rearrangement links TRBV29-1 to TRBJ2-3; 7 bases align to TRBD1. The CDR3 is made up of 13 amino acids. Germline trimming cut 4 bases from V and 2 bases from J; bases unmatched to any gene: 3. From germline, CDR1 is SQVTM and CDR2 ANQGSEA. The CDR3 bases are TGCAGCGTTGCGGACAGGCCCACAGATACGCAGTATTTT. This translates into CSVADRPTDTQYF.